This T cell receptor (beta chain) was identified in a study of blood T cell repertoires in COVID-19. Measured with immunoSEQ multiplex PCR; TCRdb has only the in-frame clones, and not every one. This sample has 270,000 or so clones, with 83% found just once. Trimming removed 10 bases at V and 4 bases at J, with 22 bases between. From germline, CDR1 is MNHEY and CDR2 SMNVEV (reference sequence). The CDR3 has 15 residues. Sample: peripheral blood. The rearrangement links TRBV27 to TRBJ1-1; D is uncertain. The origin of this receptor is a woman between 45 and 65 years old who had recovered from COVID-19. The CDR3 DNA follows: TGTGCCACCAAGCGGGAGGTCCCTGAGAGCACTGAAGCTTTCTTT. It is translated as CATKREVPESTEAFF.